A single sample is the source of the 2 T cell receptor beta chains below, sequenced in a study of blood T cell repertoires in COVID-19. Assay used: immunoSEQ multiplex PCR; TCRdb lists only in-frame clones, some missing. This table has a few hundred thousand clones, just over 85% appearing once. The source material was PBMCs or T cells enriched from blood (not recorded which). The origin of the receptors is a woman younger than 35 who had recovered from COVID-19.

The rearrangement links TRBV5-1 to TRBJ1-1, with a possible D match to TRBD1 (5 bases). Germline CDR1 and CDR2: SGHRS and YFSETQ. The V end lost 4 bases, the J end lost 4 bases, and 14 bases lay between the germline ends. The CDR3 is 14 residues long. CDR3 protein: CASSQTEGVTEAFF. CDR3 nucleotide sequence: TGCGCCAGCAGCCAAACTGAAGGGGTCACTGAAGCTTTCTTT.

This sequence joins TRBV30 and TRBJ2-1; 7 bases map to TRBD2. The V and J ends lost 5 bases and 6 bases, in that order; junction bases with no gene match: 4. The CDR3 runs 12 residues. From germline, CDR1 is GTSNPN and CDR2 SVGIG (reference sequence). The CDR3 here is CAWGLVGNEQFF. The DNA of the CDR3 is TGTGCCTGGGGACTAGTAGGCAATGAGCAGTTCTTC.